Listed here is a single TCR beta chain. A junction boundary mismatches the germline segment, possibly from a read error. CDR3 length equals 16 residues. Per germline, CDR1 SGHVS and CDR2 FQNEAQ. No cell sorting was done before RNA was extracted from the tissue. Newly diagnosed lung cancer patients had thoracic surgery in China, August–late 2014, without prior chemotherapy. This record comes from a study of tumor and adjacent non-tumor tissue in lung cancer. Three rounds of nested PCR, following a modified ARM-PCR protocol, produced the TCRbeta library. In TCRdb, the multiplex PCR reads were re-called with MiXCR into one record per CDR3 protein. This sample has over 110,000 distinct CDR3 sequences, with around 66% found just once.

This sequence originates from a man aged 55 to 70 with small cell lung cancer. V and J are TRBV7-8 and TRBJ2-5, with D tentatively TRBD1 (5 bases). Sequenced: lung tumor tissue. CDR3 in DNA: TGTGCCAGCAGCTTAAATGCAGGGCTTTACCAAGAGACCCATTACTTC. Its translation: CASSLNAGLYQETHYF.